These 6 T cell receptor beta chains share one sample of origin, sequenced in a study of T cells expressing NK-cell markers. No DNA is given; TCRdb re-called the 5' RACE reads and lists each CDR3 protein once. The sample holds about 410,000 distinct CDR3 sequences. The sequenced sample was blood T cells: a sorted CD56 or NKG2C T cell subset, CD4+ or CD8+ T cells, or bulk PBMC T cells (not recorded which). All receptors come from a woman between 45 and 65 years old in good health.

The chain links TRBV30 to TRBJ2-6; as DNA is missing, the TRBD1 call by TCRdb cannot be tested. CDR3 size: 13 residues. Germline lookup yields CDR1 GTSNPN and CDR2 SVGIG (reference sequence). The CDR3 reads CAWSSGGANVLTF.

The chain uses TRBV24-1 and TRBJ2-1. Germline V CDR1 and CDR2: KGHDR, SFDVKD. The CDR3 runs 11 residues. CDR3 protein: CATKRNTEQFF.

This chain uses TRBV4-1 with TRBJ2-5; the D call from TCRdb, TRBD2, cannot be confirmed without DNA. CDR1 is MGHRA and CDR2 is YSYEKL in the germline V gene. This CDR3 spans 15 amino acids. CDR3 region: CASSQLAGAYETQYF.

The chain combines TRBV19 with TRBJ2-1; TCRdb calls TRBD1, which cannot be checked without DNA. Looked up from germline, CDR1 is LNHDA and CDR2 is SQIVND (reference sequence). This CDR3 has 13 residues. CDR3: CASSPGWGSEQFF.

The chain has TRBV20-1 and TRBJ1-1; with no DNA, the TCRdb D assignment of TRBD1 cannot be verified. Germline CDR1 reads DFQATT; CDR2 reads SNEGSKA (reference sequence). The CDR3 has 14 amino acids. The CDR3 loop reads CRGGGQGLNTEAFF.

This sequence joins TRBV11-3 and TRBJ2-1. This CDR3 has 13 residues. CDR1 is SGHNT, CDR2 YENEEA, per germline. The CDR3 sequence is CASSLKLNNEQFF. Looking up the rest from reference TRBV11-3 and TRBJ2-1 gives the full variable domain: EAGVVQSPRYKIIEKKQPVAFWCNPISGHNTLYWYLQNLGQGPELLIRYENEEAVDDSQLPKDRFSAERLKGVDSTLKIQPAELGDSAVYLCASSLKLNNEQFFGPGTRLTVL.